One and the same sample provided the 30 T cell receptor beta chains below, sequenced in a study of CD8+ T cells in alopecia areata. As the sequencing template, cDNA was produced by extracting RNA and reverse transcribing it. Assay: immunoSEQ multiplex PCR; the TCRdb copy retains only in-frame clones and omits some. The sample includes around 140,000 clones, 51% of them seen just once. Sequencing was performed on CD4+ T cells sorted from blood, taken at week 0. The receptor set was obtained from a human donor with alopecia areata.

The genes are TRBV7-2 and TRBJ2-5, with TRBD1 as a possible D gene (6 bases). This CDR3 region has 16 residues. Germline-derived CDR1 and CDR2 are SGHTA and FQGNSA. V lost 1 base, J lost 0 bases, and 12 bases lay in between. Here the CDR3 DNA reads TGTGCCAGCAGCTTAGGGGGGCGCGGGTACCAAGAGACCCAGTACTTC. Protein sequence: CASSLGGRGYQETQYF.

This chain joins TRBV30 and TRBJ2-7, with TRBD2 identical over 10 bases. This CDR3 spans 13 amino acids. After removal of 4 bases from V and 4 bases from J, the junction contained 4 bases not matched to a gene. Germline CDR1 and CDR2: GTSNPN and SVGIG (reference sequence). CDR3 sequence reads: CAWTASGGYEQYF. CDR3 nucleotides: TGTGCCTGGACGGCTAGCGGGGGTTACGAGCAGTACTTC.

The chain links TRBV29-1 to TRBJ2-5, with 7 bases fitting TRBD1. From germline, CDR1 is SQVTM and CDR2 ANQGSEA. This CDR3 is built from 13 residues. V lost 6 bases and J lost 2; bases outside the gene matches: 6. This CDR3 reads CSVSDRKQETQYF. DNA of the CDR3: TGCAGCGTATCGGACAGGAAGCAAGAGACCCAGTACTTC.

V gene TRBV30 combines with J gene TRBJ2-3; TRBD2 is a possible D gene (6 bases). CDR3 length: 14 amino acids. The V gene lost 7 bases and the J gene lost 3 bases, with 17 bases spanning the gap. In germline, CDR1 is GTSNPN, CDR2 SVGIG (reference sequence). The CDR3 DNA is TGTGCCTCCACCCCTAGCGTCTTGACAGATACGCAGTATTTT. Translated, it gives CASTPSVLTDTQYF.

The chain joins TRBV7-6 to TRBJ2-7, with 7 positions matching TRBD1. There are 14 residues in the CDR3. CDR1 SGHVS and CDR2 FNYEAQ come from the germline V gene. V shed 4 bases and J 2 bases; nucleotides not matched to a gene: 5. The CDR3: CASSSSTGAYEQYF. CDR3 nucleotides: TGTGCCAGCAGCTCTTCTACAGGGGCCTACGAGCAGTACTTC.

The genes are TRBV6-5 and TRBJ2-2; D possibly matches TRBD1 or TRBD2 (5 bases each). The CDR3 totals 16 residues. Germline assignment: CDR1 MNHEY and CDR2 SVGAGI. The germline V and J ends were trimmed by 0 bases and 2 bases, with 10 bases remaining between them. CDR3 sequence: CASSYSGTDNTGELFF. In DNA, the CDR3 is TGTGCCAGCAGTTACTCCGGGACCGACAACACCGGGGAGCTGTTTTTT.

This chain links TRBV4-2 with TRBJ2-1, with 9 bases identical to TRBD2. Germline V gives CDR1 LGHNA, CDR2 YNFKEQ. V was clipped by 3 bases and J by 3 bases; unmatched bases: 12. CDR3 length: 18 residues. CDR3 in amino acids: CASSQIPSGNEIYNEQFF. The CDR3 DNA is TGTGCCAGCAGCCAGATCCCTAGCGGGAATGAGATCTACAATGAGCAGTTCTTC.

The chain links TRBV5-1 to TRBJ2-5; unclear D gene. Trimming cost V 2 bases and J 1 base, with 18 bases left between them. Germline loops: CDR1 SGHRS, CDR2 YFSETQ. There are 17 residues in the CDR3. In DNA form, the CDR3 reads TGCGCCAGCAGCTTCCGCTTTCTCGAAGTACCCCAAGAGACCCAGTACTTC. Translating gives CASSFRFLEVPQETQYF.

The V call is TRBV4-2, the J call TRBJ1-2; 8 positions agree with TRBD1. The CDR3 is made up of 14 amino acids. Unmatched junction bases numbered 8, after V lost 1 base and J lost 10 bases. Germline V gene data show CDR1 as LGHNA and CDR2 as YNFKEQ. CDR3 residues: CASSQGSDREDYTF. CDR3 coding DNA: TGTGCCAGCAGCCAAGGGTCGGACAGGGAGGACTACACCTTC.

V is TRBV4-3 and J is TRBJ2-5; D call uncertain. Germline lookup yields CDR1 LGHNA and CDR2 YSLEER. The CDR3 runs 13 residues. Trimming stripped 0 bases from V and 4 bases from J, with 6 bases between. Here the CDR3 DNA reads TGCGCCAGCAGCCAAGATGATGGAGAGACCCAGTACTTC. This gives the protein CASSQDDGETQYF.

This sequence joins TRBV29-1 and TRBJ2-5; possibly TRBD2 for D (5 bases). The ends were cut back, 7 bases at V and 1 base at J, with 13 bases in the middle. The length of the CDR3 is 13 residues. Germline V gene data show CDR1 as SQVTM and CDR2 as ANQGSEA. The CDR3 nucleotides read TGCAGCGCCAGAGCGGATTTCCAAGAGACCCAGTACTTC. Protein sequence: CSARADFQETQYF.

The rearrangement uses TRBV28 and TRBJ1-2; D not certain. Germline V CDR1 and CDR2: MDHEN, SYDVKM. The CDR3 has 16 residues. V was cut by 1 base and J by 2 bases, with 14 bases left in between. CDR3 sequence (DNA): TGTGCCAGCAGTTTATTTGGCAGCAATCTCAACTATGGCTACACCTTC. Amino acids: CASSLFGSNLNYGYTF.

This clone was counted between two and nine times. This chain connects TRBV27 to TRBJ1-1; TRBD1 might be the D (6 bases). CDR1 and CDR2 from the germline V gene are MNHEY and SMNVEV (reference sequence). V shed 3 bases and J shed 7 bases, with 12 bases lying between them. This CDR3 has 13 residues. CDR3: CASSFQQGLEAFF. The CDR3 coding sequence is TGTGCCAGCAGTTTCCAGCAGGGGCTTGAAGCTTTCTTT.

The rearrangement links TRBV15 to TRBJ1-2, with TRBD1 matching 8 bases. The ends lost 3 bases at V and 8 bases at J; junction bases unmatched: 11. Germline CDR1 and CDR2: LNHNV and YYDKDF (reference sequence). The CDR3 totals 15 residues. DNA of the CDR3: TGTGCCACCAGCAGCCCAAGAACGAGGACAGGGGGCTACACCTTC. It yields the protein CATSSPRTRTGGYTF.

The rearrangement links TRBV29-1 to TRBJ1-2; D possibly corresponds to TRBD1 (5 bases). The CDR3 consists of 13 residues. Germline V gene data show CDR1 as SQVTM and CDR2 as ANQGSEA. Trimming shortened V by 3 bases and J by 3 bases, and 11 bases separated the two germline ends. CDR3 amino acids: CSVENRGYYGYTF. The CDR3, as DNA: TGCAGCGTTGAGAACCGGGGCTACTATGGCTACACCTTC.

This clone came up a few times. The chain recombines TRBV27 with TRBJ2-3; TRBD2 agrees at 7 bases. V was pared by 5 bases and J by 4 bases, with 6 bases of the junction left unmatched. CDR1 is MNHEY and CDR2 is SMNVEV in the germline V gene (reference sequence). The CDR3 is made up of 14 amino acids. The CDR3 sequence: CASSARLASDTQYF. The CDR3 nucleotides read TGTGCCAGCAGTGCCCGACTAGCCTCAGATACGCAGTATTTT.

The chain is built from TRBV29-1 and TRBJ2-7, with D unclear. This CDR3 spans 14 amino acids. The V and J ends lost 0 bases and 7 bases respectively, with 16 bases between them. CDR1 is SQVTM, CDR2 ANQGSEA, per germline. CDR3 nucleotide sequence: TGCAGCGTTGAAGAGGGCAGCTGGTACCCGGAGCAGTACTTC. This translates into CSVEEGSWYPEQYF.

The chain couples TRBV5-1 to TRBJ1-2; D may be TRBD1 (6 bases). Per germline, CDR1 SGHRS and CDR2 YFSETQ. Trimming shortened V by 1 base and J by 4 bases, and 14 bases separated the two germline ends. The length of the CDR3 is 15 residues. Written as DNA, the CDR3 is TGCGCCAGCAGCTTGAACAGGGAACCCAGCTATGGCTACACCTTC. It yields the protein CASSLNREPSYGYTF.

The chain combines TRBV18 with TRBJ1-1; TRBD1 aligns across 11 bases. With V trimmed by 4 bases and J by 1 base, 2 bases remained unmatched. Germline V gene data show CDR1 as KGHSH and CDR2 as LQKENI. The CDR3 sequence is 15 residues long. The CDR3 is CASSLGTGGNTEAFF. CDR3 bases: TGTGCCAGCTCACTGGGGACAGGGGGGAACACTGAAGCTTTCTTT.

The chain joins TRBV7-2 to TRBJ2-5; 7 positions match TRBD1. CDR1 SGHTA and CDR2 FQGNSA come from the germline V gene. CDR3 length: 12 residues. V trimming: 5 bases; J trimming: 13 bases; junction bases outside the gene matches: 10. CDR3 bases: TGTGCCAGCAGCCCCGCCGGAAACAGGGGGTACTTC. Its translation: CASSPAGNRGYF.

Many counts were recorded for this clone. The chain recombines TRBV28 with TRBJ2-7; no definite D call. The CDR3 spans 11 residues. V lost 5 bases, J lost 3 bases, and 5 bases lay in between. CDR1 is MDHEN, CDR2 SYDVKM, per germline. Here the CDR3 reads CASSKSYEQYF. Written as DNA, the CDR3 is TGTGCCAGCAGTAAGAGCTACGAGCAGTACTTC.

In this sample, this clone turned up a few times. The V gene is TRBV29-1, the J gene TRBJ2-1; D possibly corresponds to TRBD2 (5 bases). The CDR3 consists of 14 residues. Germline V gives CDR1 SQVTM, CDR2 ANQGSEA. With 3 bases removed from V and 2 bases from J, the gap between germline ends came to 11 bases. The CDR3 DNA reads TGCAGCGTTGAGGGCGGGTCAACCTACAATGAGCAGTTCTTC. Its protein product is CSVEGGSTYNEQFF.

The V and J genes are TRBV6-5 and TRBJ2-1; D is possibly TRBD2 (5 bases). CDR1 and CDR2 from the germline V gene are MNHEY and SVGAGI. Deletions cut 8 bases from V and 7 bases from J, with 9 bases between. The CDR3 runs to 11 residues. CDR3 residues: CASPGKNEQFF. The CDR3 DNA reads TGTGCCAGCCCGGGAAAGAATGAGCAGTTCTTC.

The rearrangement joins TRBV2 to TRBJ2-3; TRBD2 matches 7 bases. Germline-derived CDR1 and CDR2 are SNHLY and FYNNEI. V was clipped by 7 bases and J by 7 bases; unmatched bases: 5. This CDR3 has 12 residues. The CDR3 DNA sequence: TGTGCCAGCATCAAGCGGGACTATACGCAGTATTTT. Its protein product is CASIKRDYTQYF.

The chain uses TRBV29-1 and TRBJ2-7; 8 bases are a match to TRBD1. V lost 5 bases, J lost 0 bases, and 3 bases stayed unmatched. Germline V CDR1 and CDR2: SQVTM, ANQGSEA. The CDR3 consists of 13 residues. CDR3 region: CSVSQGASYEQYF. DNA of the CDR3: TGCAGCGTTTCTCAGGGGGCCTCCTACGAGCAGTACTTC.

This chain uses TRBV6-1 with TRBJ2-2; 8 nucleotides agree with TRBD1. Germline assignment: CDR1 MNHNS and CDR2 SASEGT. J was trimmed by 1 base and V by 6 bases; bases with no gene match: 1. This CDR3 has 14 residues. DNA of the CDR3: TGTGCCAGCAGCGGACAGGGGAACACCGGGGAGCTGTTTTTT. Its translation is CASSGQGNTGELFF.

The table lists this clone with a few counts. The CDR3 here is CASIHTPSAGAGANVLTF. The CDR3 DNA reads as TGTGCCAGTATCCATACGCCCTCCGCAGGGGCTGGGGCCAACGTCCTGACTTTC. The chain employs TRBV19 and TRBJ2-6; D possibly corresponds to TRBD1 (6 bases). Trimming left V 7 bases short and J 2 bases short, with 21 bases between. This CDR3 spans 18 amino acids. Germline loops: CDR1 LNHDA, CDR2 SQIVND (reference sequence).

The chain links TRBV14 to TRBJ1-1; D is uncertain. CDR1 and CDR2 from the germline V gene are SGHDN and FVKESK. V lost 4 bases to trimming and J lost 2 bases, with 8 bases between them. The CDR3 consists of 13 residues. The CDR3 DNA sequence: TGTGCCAGCAGCCTCCGGGCCAACACTGAAGCTTTCTTT. Its translation is CASSLRANTEAFF.

This clone was detected only a few times. The rearrangement links TRBV6-1 to TRBJ1-2; a weak D match, TRBD1 (5 bases). Trimming left V 7 bases short and J 8 bases short, with 14 bases between. CDR3 size: 12 residues. Per germline, CDR1 MNHNS and CDR2 SASEGT. CDR3 coding DNA: TGTGCCAGCAAGGTGGGGGTTGAGGGCTACACCTTC. Amino acid sequence: CASKVGVEGYTF.

The rearrangement links TRBV28 to TRBJ2-7, with 10 bases fitting TRBD1. Germline V gives CDR1 MDHEN, CDR2 SYDVKM. This CDR3 has 17 amino acids. Losses at the gene ends were 7 bases for V and 1 base for J; bases not matched to a gene: 13. The CDR3 here is CASTTQGGQGGSYEQYF. The CDR3 DNA reads TGTGCCAGCACTACCCAGGGTGGACAGGGGGGGTCCTACGAGCAGTACTTC.